One TCR beta chain is described in this entry. The antigen remains undetermined. TCRdb processed the 5' RACE reads anew with MiXCR; each CDR3 protein has one entry. The table has around 470,000 distinct CDR3 sequences, 12% to 15% seen once; the top ten hold approximately 0.52%. This sample was included in a study of identical twins. Study results and caveats: Insertion counts were lower in abundant cord blood beta clonotypes, a trend that memory repertoires did not show.

The data were also submitted as part of a second study, on yellow fever vaccine responses in identical twins.

The clonotype was recovered from a woman aged 18-29 years in good health. Material for sequencing was CD4+ T cells sorted from blood.

The DNA of the CDR3 is TGCAGTGCTAGAGCCCGAAGCGGGAGGGCCCGGGGAGCCTACAATGAGCAGTTCTTC. This translates into CSARARSGRARGAYNEQFF. The chain joins TRBV20-1 to TRBJ2-1; TRBD2 agrees at 10 bases. CDR1 is DFQATT and CDR2 is SNEGSKA in the germline V gene (reference sequence). This CDR3 spans 19 amino acids. The J segment lost 2 bases and the V segment lost 1 base, leaving 14 bases of the junction unmatched.